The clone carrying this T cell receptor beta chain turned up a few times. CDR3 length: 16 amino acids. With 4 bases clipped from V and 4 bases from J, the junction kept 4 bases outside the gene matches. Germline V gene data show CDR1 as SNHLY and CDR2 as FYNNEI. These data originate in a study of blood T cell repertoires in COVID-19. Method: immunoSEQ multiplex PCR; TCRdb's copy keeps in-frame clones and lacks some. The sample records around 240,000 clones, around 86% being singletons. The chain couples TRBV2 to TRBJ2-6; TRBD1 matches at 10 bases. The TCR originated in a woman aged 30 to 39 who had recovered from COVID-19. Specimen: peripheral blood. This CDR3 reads CASSAGTGVGANVLTF. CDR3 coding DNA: TGTGCCAGCAGTGCCGGGACAGGGGTCGGGGCCAACGTCCTGACTTTC.